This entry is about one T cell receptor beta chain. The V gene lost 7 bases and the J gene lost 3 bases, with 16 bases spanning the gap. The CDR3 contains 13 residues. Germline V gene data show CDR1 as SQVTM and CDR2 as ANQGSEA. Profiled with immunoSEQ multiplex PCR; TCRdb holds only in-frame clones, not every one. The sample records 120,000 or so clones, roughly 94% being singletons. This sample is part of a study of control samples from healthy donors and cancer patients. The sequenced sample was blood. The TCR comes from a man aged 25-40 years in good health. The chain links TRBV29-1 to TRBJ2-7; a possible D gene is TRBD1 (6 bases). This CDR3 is CSGSEGDVYEQYF. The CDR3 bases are TGCAGCGGCTCCGAGGGGGACGTCTACGAGCAGTACTTC.